The 18 T cell receptor beta chains in this list originate from one sample, sequenced in a study of intratumoral heterogeneity in liver cancer. Multiple geographically separated regions of the hepatocellular carcinoma nodule were sampled separately. Only in-frame clones appear in the TCRdb table, and some are missing; sequencing was by immunoSEQ multiplex PCR. The sample holds around 6,400 clones, 55% seen once. This specimen consisted of tumor tissue, obtained before any cancer treatment. These TCRs come from a man in his 70s with hepatocellular carcinoma.

The V and J genes are TRBV5-6 and TRBJ2-5; D is possibly TRBD2 (6 bases). Looked up from germline, CDR1 is SGHDT and CDR2 is YYEEEE. V lost 4 bases to trimming and J lost 1 base, with 8 bases between them. CDR3 size: 13 residues. Here the CDR3 DNA reads TGTGCCAGCAGCCTGGGGGGCCAAGAGACCCAGTACTTC. Translated, it gives CASSLGGQETQYF. Full variable domain (missing parts from reference TRBV5-6 and TRBJ2-5): DAGVTQSPTHLIKTRGQQVTLRCSPKSGHDTVSWYQQALGQGPQFIFQYYEEEERQRGNFPDRFSGHQFPNYSSELNVNALLLGDSALYLCASSLGGQETQYFGPGTRLLVL.

This clone is classed as large. The V and J genes are TRBV19 and TRBJ1-1; tentatively, D is TRBD1 (6 bases). Germline V CDR1 and CDR2: LNHDA, SQIVND (reference sequence). CDR3 length: 14 residues. The germline V and J ends were trimmed by 3 bases and 8 bases, with 16 bases remaining between them. CDR3 sequence (DNA): TGTGCCAGTAGTATGTTTCGGGCTGGACAGGAAGCTTTCTTT. The encoded protein is CASSMFRAGQEAFF.

This clone was seen a few times. As DNA, the CDR3 is TGTGCCAGCAGTGAACAGGGGTTGCTTGGGGAGCAGTACGTC. Protein: CASSEQGLLGEQYV. The V call is TRBV6-1, the J call TRBJ2-7, with D perhaps TRBD1 (6 bases). CDR1 and CDR2 (germline): MNHNS, SASEGT. The CDR3 extends over 14 amino acids. The V and J ends lost 2 bases and 7 bases respectively, with 15 bases between them.

A few counts support this clone. V is TRBV6-6 and J is TRBJ1-4; tentative D call: TRBD1 (5 bases). This CDR3 region has 15 residues. Trimming left V 3 bases short and J 7 bases short, with 15 bases between. The V gene's germline CDR1 is MNHNY and CDR2 SVGAGI (reference sequence). The CDR3 DNA sequence: TGTGCCAGCAGTTATCTGGCCAGGGTTAGTGAAAAACTGTTTTTT. Its protein product is CASSYLARVSEKLFF.

This clone qualifies as medium-sized. This rearrangement joins TRBV5-4 to TRBJ1-1, with TRBD1 matching over 8 bases. The CDR3 extends over 13 amino acids. CDR1 and CDR2 (germline): SGHNT, YYREEE (reference sequence). With V trimmed by 4 bases and J by 6 bases, 5 bases remained unmatched. CDR3 in amino acids: CASSPDRASEAFF. CDR3 nucleotides: TGTGCCAGCAGCCCGGACAGGGCATCTGAAGCTTTCTTT.

V is TRBV20-1 and J is TRBJ1-1; D perhaps matches TRBD1 (5 bases). The CDR3 spans 15 residues. From germline, CDR1 is DFQATT and CDR2 SNEGSKA (reference sequence). Trimming removed 4 bases at V and 4 bases at J, with 19 bases between. CDR3 residues: CSANDFRGHFTEAFF. In DNA, the CDR3 is TGCAGTGCTAATGATTTCCGTGGACATTTCACTGAAGCTTTCTTT.

This chain uses TRBV28 with TRBJ2-7; 15 nucleotides match TRBD2. V shed 4 bases and J 4 bases; nucleotides not matched to a gene: 8. The length of the CDR3 is 17 residues. Germline V CDR1 and CDR2: MDHEN, SYDVKM. Here the CDR3 DNA reads TGTGCCAGCAGTTATAGGACTAGCGGGGGGGTGAGATACGAGCAGTACTTC. This codes for CASSYRTSGGVRYEQYF.

This clone was recorded a few times. The chain employs TRBV5-1 and TRBJ1-2; possibly TRBD1 for D (5 bases). Trimming cost V 1 base and J 8 bases, with 18 bases left between them. The CDR3 is 15 residues long. The V gene's germline CDR1 is SGHRS and CDR2 YFSETQ. Here the CDR3 DNA reads TGCGCCAGCAGCTTGTGGGGCAGGGTGGGTGACGGCTACACCTTC. Translating gives CASSLWGRVGDGYTF.

The CDR3 loop reads CALNTGSSYNEQFF. DNA of the CDR3: TGTGCCCTTAATACTGGGTCATCCTACAATGAGCAGTTCTTC. The rearrangement uses TRBV30 and TRBJ2-1; D remains unclear. The CDR3 spans 14 residues. The V gene lost 8 bases and the J gene lost 1 base, with 15 bases spanning the gap. Germline V gene sequence: CDR1 GTSNPN, CDR2 SVGIG (reference sequence).

The table lists this clone with a few counts. DNA for the CDR3: TGTGCCTGGAGTGTAATCGGGACAGGGTTTCAGCCCCAGCATTTT. Its translation: CAWSVIGTGFQPQHF. The J gene is TRBJ1-5, the V gene TRBV30; 9 bases are a match to TRBD1. The CDR3 is 15 amino acids. Germline V gene data show CDR1 as GTSNPN and CDR2 as SVGIG (reference sequence). V lost 0 bases to trimming and J lost 6 bases; unmatched junction nucleotides: 6.

The rearrangement links TRBV18 to TRBJ2-5; D possibly corresponds to TRBD2 (6 bases). Trimming removed 0 bases at V and 5 bases at J, with 10 bases between. Germline loops: CDR1 KGHSH, CDR2 LQKENI. The CDR3 has 14 residues. CDR3 coding DNA: TGTGCCAGCTCACCACCGTCCCTAGCGGAGACCCAGTACTTC. Amino acid sequence: CASSPPSLAETQYF.

This chain connects TRBV10-3 to TRBJ2-4; a weak D match, TRBD1 (6 bases). Germline lookup yields CDR1 ENHRY and CDR2 SYGVKD. The CDR3 runs to 15 residues. Trimming took 3 bases from V and 0 from J, leaving 9 bases between them. The CDR3: CAISESDRAKNIQYF. The CDR3 bases are TGTGCCATCAGTGAATCGGACAGAGCCAAAAACATTCAGTACTTC.

The chain recombines TRBV6-5 with TRBJ2-3; the match to TRBD2 covers 11 bases. V was clipped by 6 bases and J by 0 bases; unmatched bases: 2. Germline V gives CDR1 MNHEY, CDR2 SVGAGI. The CDR3 covers 15 residues. CDR3 nucleotide sequence: TGTGCCAGCAGGCGACTAGCGGGGAGCACAGATACGCAGTATTTT. It is translated as CASRRLAGSTDTQYF.

The chain has TRBV6-5 and TRBJ1-2; perhaps TRBD1 as D (5 bases). CDR3 length equals 14 residues. Germline CDR1 reads MNHEY; CDR2 reads SVGAGI. Trimming removed 0 bases from V and 2 bases from J, with 7 bases in between. The CDR3 sequence: CASSYSAGNYGYTF. DNA of the CDR3: TGTGCCAGCAGTTACTCTGCAGGGAACTATGGCTACACCTTC.

The J gene is TRBJ1-1, the V gene TRBV28, with 9 positions matching TRBD1. This CDR3 contains 15 residues. Germline CDR1 MDHEN, CDR2 SYDVKM. The junction had 9 bases not matched to a gene; V was cut back by 5 bases and J by 5 bases. The CDR3 coding sequence is TGTGCCAGCAGTCCTCCGGGACAGGGAAGAACTGAAGCTTTCTTT. This sequence encodes CASSPPGQGRTEAFF.

The chain combines TRBV15 with TRBJ1-1; 7 nucleotides match TRBD1. The germline V gene encodes CDR1 LNHNV and CDR2 YYDKDF (reference sequence). The trim removed 4 bases at V and 0 bases at J, leaving 5 bases unmatched. The CDR3 runs to 15 residues. The DNA of the CDR3 is TGTGCCACCAGCAAACAGGGGTTTTTGAACACTGAAGCTTTCTTT. This translates into CATSKQGFLNTEAFF.

This chain connects TRBV9 to TRBJ1-1; a weak D match, TRBD1 (5 bases). Trimming left V 5 bases short and J 1 base short, with 6 bases between. Per germline, CDR1 SGDLS and CDR2 YYNGEE. CDR3 length: 12 residues. The DNA of the CDR3 is TGTGCCAGCAGGGGACCGAACACTGAAGCTTTCTTT. Amino acid sequence: CASRGPNTEAFF. Filled out from reference TRBV9 and TRBJ1-1, the complete variable domain reads DSGVTQTPKHLITATGQRVTLRCSPRSGDLSVYWYQQSLDQGLQFLIQYYNGEERAKGNILERFSAQQFPDLHSELNLSSLELGDSALYFCASRGPNTEAFFGQGTRLTVV.

This rearrangement joins TRBV2 to TRBJ2-3; possibly TRBD1 for D (5 bases). Germline loops: CDR1 SNHLY, CDR2 FYNNEI. The CDR3 loop spans 14 amino acids. The ends were cut back, 6 bases at V and 2 bases at J, with 12 bases in the middle. CDR3 DNA sequence: TGTGCCAGCAGACAGACAGAGCTCACAGATACGCAGTATTTT. Protein: CASRQTELTDTQYF.